The present TCR beta chain was sequenced within a study of CD8 T cells in ankylosing spondylitis. Concerning this clonotype itself: As yet, its antigen is unknown.

MiXCR was run by TCRdb on the 5' RACE reads, yielding one entry per CDR3 protein. The repertoire includes 250,000 to 300,000 distinct CDR3 sequences, over 15% of them detected once, and less than 35% sits in the top ten. The CDR3 contains 14 residues. The germline CDR1 and CDR2 sequences are MGHRA and YSYEKL. V was trimmed by 1 base and J by 7 bases, leaving 11 bases between them. Findings of the study overall: Researchers report that disease-linked clones proved CD8+ and relatively rare in peripheral blood.

The J gene is TRBJ2-1, the V gene TRBV4-1; D is uncertain. This sequence was found in a male donor with ankylosing spondylitis or in good health (not recorded which). The sample taken for sequencing was blood, either unsorted or a sorted T cell fraction (not recorded which). The CDR3 DNA sequence: TGCGCCAGCAGCCAAGTCCAACGGGCTAATGAGCAGTTCTTC. This gives the protein CASSQVQRANEQFF.